One sample yielded the 27 T cell receptor beta chains listed below, sequenced in a study of beta chain features in type 1 diabetes. Reverse transcribing all isolated RNA meant expressed TCRB transcripts were sequenced. Data came from immunoSEQ multiplex PCR; TCRdb stores just in-frame clones and leaves some out. The sample holds under 300,000 clones; 25% to 30% are singletons and the top ten take approximately 4%. The sample consisted of central memory CD4+ T cells from blood. The receptors shown here come from a man younger than 40 in good health.

The chain is built from TRBV5-4 and TRBJ2-1; 10 nucleotides line up with TRBD2. The CDR3 is made up of 15 amino acids. CDR1 is SGHNT and CDR2 is YYREEE in the germline V gene (reference sequence). The junction had 7 bases not matched to a gene; V was cut back by 2 bases and J by 8 bases. The CDR3 here is CASSFGTSEVDEQFF. The CDR3 DNA is TGTGCCAGCAGCTTCGGGACTAGCGAGGTCGATGAGCAGTTCTTC. Filled out from reference TRBV5-4 and TRBJ2-1, the complete variable domain reads ETGVTQSPTHLIKTRGQQVTLRCSSQSGHNTVSWYQQALGQGPQFIFQYYREEENGRGNFPPRFSGLQFPNYSSELNVNALELDDSALYLCASSFGTSEVDEQFFGPGTRLTVL.

The J gene is TRBJ1-1, the V gene TRBV6-6; the D gene is possibly TRBD1 (5 bases). Germline V gene sequence: CDR1 MNHNY, CDR2 SVGAGI (reference sequence). The CDR3 runs to 13 residues. Trimming took 7 bases from V and 4 from J, leaving 13 bases between them. The chain's CDR3 is CASTPGGGTEAFF. The CDR3 DNA follows: TGTGCCAGCACCCCCGGGGGGGGCACTGAAGCTTTCTTT.

The chain carries TRBV4-2 and TRBJ1-1; 7 nucleotides match TRBD1. This CDR3 has 15 amino acids. CDR1 and CDR2 from the germline V gene are LGHNA and YNFKEQ. The J segment lost 1 base and the V segment lost 4 bases, leaving 6 bases of the junction unmatched. CDR3 in amino acids: CASSPGGTENTEAFF. The CDR3 nucleotides read TGTGCCAGCAGCCCTGGCGGGACAGAGAACACTGAAGCTTTCTTT.

The rearrangement joins TRBV11-2 to TRBJ1-3; D unclear. V was clipped by 6 bases and J by 1 base, with 13 bases between them. Germline assignment: CDR1 SGHAT and CDR2 FQNNGV. This CDR3 region has 15 residues. The CDR3 loop is CASRIISGSGNTIYF. The CDR3 DNA sequence: TGTGCCAGCAGAATAATCTCCGGGTCTGGAAACACCATATATTTT.

There are a few counts of this clone. The J gene is TRBJ1-5, the V gene TRBV6-6; D call uncertain. The CDR3 is 12 residues long. Trimming removed 8 bases from V and 2 bases from J, with 7 bases in between. Looked up from germline, CDR1 is MNHNY and CDR2 is SVGAGI (reference sequence). Here the CDR3 DNA reads TGTGCCAGCTGCCAGGGCAATCAGCCCCAGCATTTT. Protein product: CASCQGNQPQHF.

This clone was counted at least ten times. Other DNA sequences in this sample translate to the same CDR3. The V gene is TRBV28, the J gene TRBJ2-1; D uncertain. From germline, CDR1 is MDHEN and CDR2 SYDVKM. CDR3 size: 12 residues. Trimming removed 8 bases at V and 4 bases at J, with 9 bases between. CDR3 amino acids: CASGRAYNEQFF. CDR3 nucleotide sequence: TGTGCCAGCGGACGGGCGTACAATGAGCAGTTCTTC.

This clone was observed many times. The rearrangement joins TRBV2 to TRBJ2-4; D unresolved. The germline CDR1 and CDR2 sequences are SNHLY and FYNNEI. The CDR3 has 12 residues. V was clipped by 3 bases and J by 8 bases, with 8 bases between them. CDR3 region: CASSDNTDIQYF. Here the CDR3 DNA reads TGTGCCAGCAGTGACAATACGGACATTCAGTACTTC.

A remark on this clone: In the same sample, other DNA sequences code for this CDR3. The chain carries TRBV5-4 and TRBJ2-3; D is perhaps TRBD2 (7 bases). CDR3 length: 14 amino acids. The germline gives CDR1 SGHNT, CDR2 YYREEE (reference sequence). Trimming removed 4 bases at V and 6 bases at J, with 15 bases between. The CDR3 DNA follows: TGTGCCAGCAGCCCCTGGGGGCGGGAGGATACGCAGTATTTT. Its protein is CASSPWGREDTQYF. The full variable domain, rest sourced from reference TRBV5-4 and TRBJ2-3, is ETGVTQSPTHLIKTRGQQVTLRCSSQSGHNTVSWYQQALGQGPQFIFQYYREEENGRGNFPPRFSGLQFPNYSSELNVNALELDDSALYLCASSPWGREDTQYFGPGTRLTVL.

The chain employs TRBV28 and TRBJ1-2, with a possible D match to TRBD1 (6 bases). The germline V and J ends were trimmed by 4 bases and 4 bases, with 19 bases remaining between them. The CDR3 runs to 16 residues. CDR1 is MDHEN, CDR2 SYDVKM, per germline. CDR3 amino acids: CASSSQSGGRVYGYTF. The CDR3 coding sequence is TGTGCCAGCAGTTCCCAAAGTGGGGGCCGCGTCTATGGCTACACCTTC.

This clone was recorded a few times. The CDR3 spells CASSGSADTQYF. The DNA of the CDR3 is TGTGCCAGCAGCGGGAGCGCAGATACGCAGTATTTT. The chain joins TRBV25-1 to TRBJ2-3; a weak D match, TRBD2 (6 bases). This CDR3 region has 12 residues. From germline, CDR1 is MGHDK and CDR2 SYGVNS. V gave up 6 bases and J gave up 4 bases, with 8 bases separating them.

This clone was recorded a few times. The chain links TRBV21-1 to TRBJ2-1; no check of the table's D call, TRBD2, against the DNA was made. TRBV21-1 is a listed pseudogene. The CDR3 has 21 amino acids. The CDR3 region has the DNA TGTGCCAGCAGCAAAGATGGCGTTCAGGGACTAGCGGGGAAATCCTACAATGAGCAGTTCTTC. The encoded protein is CASSKDGVQGLAGKSYNEQFF.

This clone was seen a few times. The chain couples TRBV27 to TRBJ1-1; no reliable D call. The germline V gene has CDR1 MNHEY and CDR2 SMNVEV (reference sequence). Trimming left V 6 bases short and J 2 bases short, with 13 bases between. The CDR3 has 14 amino acids. CDR3 residues: CASRPLVGNTEAFF. The CDR3 DNA follows: TGTGCCAGCAGGCCCTTAGTTGGCAACACTGAAGCTTTCTTT.

The chain recombines TRBV28 with TRBJ2-7; D might be TRBD2 (5 bases). V was trimmed by 8 bases and J by 5 bases, leaving 22 bases between them. Germline V CDR1 and CDR2: MDHEN, SYDVKM. CDR3 length: 15 amino acids. CDR3 protein: CASGVGGLGDHEQYF. The CDR3 region has the DNA TGTGCCAGCGGAGTTGGCGGGTTAGGCGACCACGAGCAGTACTTC.

This clone was seen ten or more times. This chain uses TRBV30 with TRBJ2-1, with TRBD2 identical over 10 bases. Germline CDR1 is GTSNPN and CDR2 is SVGIG (reference sequence). The CDR3 spans 15 residues. The V segment lost 3 bases and the J segment 8 bases; nucleotides outside the gene matches: 10. CDR3 loop: CAWSGGTSAADEQFF. For the CDR3, the DNA is TGTGCCTGGAGCGGCGGGACTAGCGCGGCCGATGAGCAGTTCTTC.

This clone was seen more than once but under ten times. The chain links TRBV7-2 to TRBJ2-5; the D call may be TRBD1 or TRBD2 (5 bases each). Trimming shortened V by 0 bases and J by 4 bases, and 12 bases separated the two germline ends. The germline CDR1 and CDR2 sequences are SGHTA and FQGNSA. The CDR3 has 15 amino acids. The CDR3 reads CASSLAGTGPETQYF. The DNA of the CDR3 is TGTGCCAGCAGCTTAGCCGGGACGGGGCCAGAGACCCAGTACTTC.

This clone was picked up many times. This chain uses TRBV6-5 with TRBJ1-2; D unresolved. The V end was cut by 3 bases, the J end by 2 bases, with 10 bases between. Germline V lookup: CDR1 MNHEY, CDR2 SVGAGI. CDR3 length equals 14 residues. Here the CDR3 DNA reads TGTGCCAGCAGTTATACCGGGATGAACTATGGCTACACCTTC. Translating it yields CASSYTGMNYGYTF.

The chain joins TRBV28 to TRBJ2-7, with D hard to call. Trimming removed 7 bases at V and 6 bases at J, with 13 bases between. This CDR3 is 12 amino acids long. Germline CDR1 and CDR2: MDHEN and SYDVKM. CDR3 sequence reads: CASTQPRGEQYF. The CDR3 bases are TGTGCCAGCACTCAACCCCGAGGCGAGCAGTACTTC.

The chain has TRBV30 and TRBJ2-7; D possibly corresponds to TRBD1 (5 bases). This CDR3 spans 12 amino acids. V lost 8 bases, J lost 5 bases, and 16 bases lay in between. The germline gives CDR1 GTSNPN, CDR2 SVGIG (reference sequence). Here the CDR3 reads CAPSQGRNEQYF. The CDR3 coding sequence is TGTGCCCCGTCGCAGGGCAGGAACGAGCAGTACTTC.

V gene TRBV29-1 combines with J gene TRBJ2-3, with TRBD2 identical over 11 bases. V lost 4 bases to trimming and J lost 0 bases; unmatched junction nucleotides: 15. Germline-derived CDR1 and CDR2 are SQVTM and ANQGSEA. This CDR3 has 19 residues. CDR3 in amino acids: CSVAVFSGRAKVSTDTQYF. The CDR3 nucleotides read TGCAGCGTTGCGGTCTTTAGCGGGAGGGCCAAGGTCAGCACAGATACGCAGTATTTT.

The genes are TRBV9 and TRBJ2-5; 9 nucleotides match TRBD2. J was trimmed by 5 bases and V by 1 base; bases with no gene match: 6. This CDR3 has 15 residues. Germline lookup yields CDR1 SGDLS and CDR2 YYNGEE. Written as DNA, the CDR3 is TGTGCCAGCAGCGTATCAGGACTAGCGTATGAGACCCAGTACTTC. Its protein product is CASSVSGLAYETQYF. The variable domain in full, with the rest retrieved from reference TRBV9 and TRBJ2-5, is DSGVTQTPKHLITATGQRVTLRCSPRSGDLSVYWYQQSLDQGLQFLIQYYNGEERAKGNILERFSAQQFPDLHSELNLSSLELGDSALYFCASSVSGLAYETQYFGPGTRLLVL.

The rearrangement links TRBV29-1 to TRBJ2-7; 9 bases map to TRBD2. J lost 4 bases, V lost 5 bases, and 15 bases had no gene match. Germline V gives CDR1 SQVTM, CDR2 ANQGSEA. The CDR3 loop spans 16 amino acids. CDR3 coding DNA: TGCAGCGTTAGCGGGAGGCGAACAGGTGAAGGGTACGAGCAGTACTTC. This encodes CSVSGRRTGEGYEQYF.

The rearrangement links TRBV7-6 to TRBJ2-1; D not certain. Germline assignment: CDR1 SGHVS and CDR2 FNYEAQ. This CDR3 comprises 14 residues. With 1 base removed from V and 6 bases from J, the gap between germline ends came to 10 bases. This chain's CDR3 is CASSLGIASNEQFF. CDR3 DNA: TGTGCCAGCAGCTTAGGTATAGCTAGCAATGAGCAGTTCTTC.

The rearrangement uses TRBV5-6 and TRBJ2-7; 9 bases are shared with TRBD1. The CDR3 consists of 16 residues. V lost 4 bases, J lost 3 bases, and 11 bases stayed unmatched. Germline V gene lookup returns CDR1 SGHDT and CDR2 YYEEEE. The CDR3 reads CASSGGTGKKGYEQYF. In DNA form, the CDR3 reads TGTGCCAGCAGCGGCGGGACAGGGAAAAAGGGCTACGAGCAGTACTTC.

This clone was recorded only once. V and J are TRBV5-6 and TRBJ1-5, with 10 positions matching TRBD1. The CDR3 totals 16 residues. Germline V lookup: CDR1 SGHDT, CDR2 YYEEEE. Germline trimming cut 5 bases from V and 7 bases from J; bases unmatched to any gene: 12. The CDR3 bases are TGTGCCAGCAGTATCCGGGACAGGGGAGGGGAACAGCCCCAGCATTTT. Translating it yields CASSIRDRGGEQPQHF.

The rearrangement links TRBV30 to TRBJ1-2; D uncertain. Germline V CDR1 and CDR2: GTSNPN, SVGIG (reference sequence). The CDR3 consists of 14 residues. V gave up 2 bases and J gave up 2 bases, with 12 bases separating them. CDR3 nucleotide sequence: TGTGCCTGGAGTCTCACAGCGCGAAACTATGGCTACACCTTC. As protein: CAWSLTARNYGYTF. Drawing the rest from reference TRBV30 and TRBJ1-2, the complete variable domain is SQTIHQWPATLVQPVGSPLSLECTVEGTSNPNLYWYRQAAGRGLQLLFYSVGIGQISSEVPQNLSASRPQDRQFILSSKKLLLSDSGFYLCAWSLTARNYGYTFGSGTRLTVV.

This clone was seen a handful of times. The rearrangement links TRBV6-5 to TRBJ2-7; D gene unclear. The V end lost 8 bases, the J end lost 3 bases, and 8 bases lay between the germline ends. Germline V gene sequence: CDR1 MNHEY, CDR2 SVGAGI. The CDR3 has 11 residues. CDR3 sequence reads: CASRLGYEQYF. CDR3 sequence (DNA): TGTGCCAGCCGGCTAGGCTACGAGCAGTACTTC.

This clone was seen more than once but under ten times. The chain uses TRBV5-1 and TRBJ2-6; D ambiguous. Trimming removed 0 bases at V and 5 bases at J, with 18 bases between. CDR3 size: 18 residues. The germline V gene encodes CDR1 SGHRS and CDR2 YFSETQ. The CDR3 is CASSLAPYGVTRANVLTF. CDR3 sequence (DNA): TGCGCCAGCAGCTTGGCCCCCTATGGGGTTACCAGGGCCAACGTCCTGACTTTC.